These 22 T cell receptor beta chains share one sample of origin, sequenced in a study of blood T cell repertoires in COVID-19. The table came from immunoSEQ multiplex PCR; TCRdb's copy has only in-frame clones and leaves some out. The sample carries 350,000 or so clones, approximately 89% recorded once. Sequencing was done on a sample of peripheral blood. The receptors were sampled from a woman in her sixties with COVID-19, enrolled during active disease.

The chain is built from TRBV7-2 and TRBJ2-7; D is ambiguous. This CDR3 comprises 13 residues. The germline V gene has CDR1 SGHTA and CDR2 FQGNSA. Between the trimmed V and J ends, which lost 5 bases and 4 bases, there was a span of 12 bases. The chain's CDR3 is CASSPESVYEQYF. Here the CDR3 DNA reads TGTGCCAGCAGCCCAGAATCCGTATACGAGCAGTACTTC.

The chain combines TRBV5-8 with TRBJ1-6; D gene unclear. V was cut by 5 bases and J by 0 bases, with 15 bases left in between. CDR1 SGHTS and CDR2 YDEGEE come from the germline V gene. This CDR3 contains 17 residues. CDR3 coding DNA: TGTGCCAGCAGTTCTAGGACTCCTGTCTCCTATAATTCACCCCTCCACTTT. Its translation: CASSSRTPVSYNSPLHF.

The chain combines TRBV5-4 with TRBJ1-4; maybe TRBD1 (6 bases). There are 15 residues in the CDR3. Germline CDR1 is SGHNT and CDR2 is YYREEE (reference sequence). V lost 0 bases and J lost 7, with 13 bases in between. CDR3 protein: CASSLGSGASEKLFF. CDR3 nucleotide sequence: TGTGCCAGCAGCTTGGGATCAGGGGCGAGTGAAAAACTGTTTTTT.

This clone appeared once. The V call is TRBV2, the J call TRBJ1-1; D remains ambiguous. Trimming removed 6 bases from V and 4 bases from J, with 12 bases in between. The CDR3 sequence is 13 residues long. CDR1 is SNHLY, CDR2 FYNNEI, per germline. Here the CDR3 reads CASRYRVFTEAFF. DNA for the CDR3: TGTGCCAGCAGGTACCGGGTCTTCACTGAAGCTTTCTTT. The entire variable domain, with the rest obtained from reference TRBV2 and TRBJ1-1, is as follows: EPEVTQTPSHQVTQMGQEVILRCVPISNHLYFYWYRQILGQKVEFLVSFYNNEISEKSEIFDDQFSVERPDGSNFTLKIRSTKLEDSAMYFCASRYRVFTEAFFGQGTRLTVV.

The chain carries TRBV6-4 and TRBJ1-2, with a weak D call TRBD1 (5 bases). CDR3 length equals 14 residues. CDR1 and CDR2 from the germline V gene are MRHNA and SNTAGT. V gave up 6 bases and J gave up 2 bases, with 13 bases separating them. The CDR3, as DNA: TGTGCCAGCAGCCCGGGGGTAGGCAACTATGGCTACACCTTC. Amino acids: CASSPGVGNYGYTF.

This clone was recorded once. Written as DNA, the CDR3 is TGTGCCAGCAGCAAAGGACTCAGCTCCTACGAGCAGTACTTC. Protein sequence: CASSKGLSSYEQYF. The chain employs TRBV6-5 and TRBJ2-7, with TRBD2 as a possible D gene (5 bases). Germline-derived CDR1 and CDR2 are MNHEY and SVGAGI. The CDR3 loop spans 14 amino acids. The germline V and J ends were trimmed by 6 bases and 0 bases, with 12 bases remaining between them.

The V gene is TRBV4-2, the J gene TRBJ2-5; 9 positions match TRBD2. V gave up 4 bases and J gave up 3 bases; unmatched junction bases: 6. The CDR3 extends over 15 amino acids. CDR1 and CDR2 (germline): LGHNA, YNFKEQ. CDR3 amino acids: CASSRGGGDKETQYF. For the CDR3, the DNA is TGTGCCAGCAGCCGGGGCGGGGGGGATAAAGAGACCCAGTACTTC.

Only a few counts were recorded for this clone. The CDR3 region has the DNA TGTGCCAGCAGCTTAGGCTCGCCCCAAGAGACCCAGTACTTC. It specifies CASSLGSPQETQYF. This rearrangement joins TRBV7-3 to TRBJ2-5; no reliable D call. The CDR3 covers 14 residues. V dropped 2 bases and J dropped 1 base, with 8 bases sitting between them. The germline V gene has CDR1 SGHTA and CDR2 FQGTGA.

The sample holds a few counts of this clone. The rearrangement links TRBV7-2 to TRBJ2-1, with TRBD2 identical over 13 bases. Germline V gives CDR1 SGHTA, CDR2 FQGNSA. The CDR3 covers 18 residues. Losses at the gene ends were 1 base for V and 4 bases for J; bases not matched to a gene: 7. The CDR3 region is CASSLGPGLAGSYNEQFF. The DNA for the CDR3 is TGTGCCAGCAGCTTAGGGCCGGGACTAGCGGGGAGTTACAATGAGCAGTTCTTC.

CDR3 in amino acids: CASSPGGHGWTGELFF. CDR3 nucleotide sequence: TGTGCCAGCTCACCGGGTGGACACGGATGGACCGGGGAGCTGTTTTTT. The genes are TRBV18 and TRBJ2-2; perhaps TRBD1 as D (5 bases). Deletions cut 3 bases from V and 5 bases from J, with 16 bases between. Germline CDR1 KGHSH, CDR2 LQKENI. The CDR3 is made up of 16 amino acids.

The chain employs TRBV28 and TRBJ1-1; 11 bases map to TRBD1. The ends lost 7 bases at V and 4 bases at J; junction bases unmatched: 8. Germline V lookup: CDR1 MDHEN, CDR2 SYDVKM. The CDR3 length is 15 residues. This CDR3 is CASTLGGTGGTEAFF. The CDR3 nucleotides are TGTGCCAGCACCCTAGGCGGGACAGGGGGCACTGAAGCTTTCTTT.

This rearrangement joins TRBV5-1 to TRBJ2-7; a possible D gene is TRBD1 (5 bases). V was pared by 0 bases and J by 4 bases, with 11 bases between. CDR1 and CDR2 from the germline V gene are SGHRS and YFSETQ. The length of the CDR3 is 14 residues. CDR3 sequence: CASSLEVGRYEQYF. The CDR3 DNA follows: TGCGCCAGCAGCTTGGAGGTGGGGCGGTACGAGCAGTACTTC.

V gene TRBV5-1 combines with J gene TRBJ2-7; D is ambiguous. Trimming took off 0 bases at V and 6 bases at J, with 16 bases between the two ends. The CDR3 is 15 amino acids. In germline, CDR1 is SGHRS, CDR2 YFSETQ. CDR3 sequence reads: CASSLAGRSRGEQYF. DNA for the CDR3: TGCGCCAGCAGCTTGGCTGGCAGAAGCAGAGGCGAGCAGTACTTC.

J is TRBJ1-4 and V is TRBV19, with a weak D call TRBD1 (6 bases). Germline V lookup: CDR1 LNHDA, CDR2 SQIVND (reference sequence). There are 15 residues in the CDR3. The V gene lost 6 bases and the J gene lost 8 bases, with 19 bases spanning the gap. The CDR3 sequence: CASSPDRPGQEKLFF. The CDR3 bases are TGTGCCAGTAGCCCCGACAGGCCGGGGCAGGAAAAACTGTTTTTT.

The chain uses TRBV4-2 and TRBJ2-3; possibly TRBD2 for D (6 bases). From germline, CDR1 is LGHNA and CDR2 YNFKEQ. The CDR3 loop spans 16 amino acids. V gave up 2 bases and J gave up 0 bases, with 12 bases separating them. In nucleotides, the CDR3 is TGTGCCAGCAGCCAAAGCGGGCCCACTAGCACAGATACGCAGTATTTT. Translating it yields CASSQSGPTSTDTQYF.

The genes are TRBV5-6 and TRBJ2-1; D may be TRBD2 (6 bases). V shed 5 bases and J shed 9 bases, with 18 bases lying between them. Germline V gene data show CDR1 as SGHDT and CDR2 as YYEEEE. The CDR3 runs 14 residues. Here the CDR3 DNA reads TGTGCCAGCAGTGTTACCCCCCAGGGAGGTGAGCAGTTCTTC. This encodes CASSVTPQGGEQFF.

The rearrangement joins TRBV10-3 to TRBJ2-1; D remains unclear. CDR3 length equals 15 residues. The V and J ends lost 0 bases and 6 bases respectively, with 12 bases between them. CDR1 and CDR2 from the germline V gene are ENHRY and SYGVKD. CDR3 region: CAISESQFNRNEQFF. CDR3 DNA sequence: TGTGCCATCAGTGAGTCTCAGTTTAATCGCAATGAGCAGTTCTTC.

The V gene is TRBV5-5, the J gene TRBJ1-2; D call uncertain. The CDR3 contains 13 residues. Trimming stripped 6 bases from V and 6 bases from J, with 15 bases between. The V gene's germline CDR1 is SGHKS and CDR2 YYEKEE (reference sequence). As DNA, the CDR3 is TGTGCCAGCACCCGCCTAGGAAGAAATGGCTACACCTTC. Its translation: CASTRLGRNGYTF.

The CDR3: CAWSEGQGNSPLHF. CDR3 nucleotides: TGTGCCTGGAGCGAAGGACAGGGTAATTCACCCCTCCACTTT. The V gene is TRBV30, the J gene TRBJ1-6; 8 positions match TRBD1. CDR3 length equals 14 residues. J was trimmed by 6 bases and V by 3 bases; bases with no gene match: 4. The germline gives CDR1 GTSNPN, CDR2 SVGIG (reference sequence).

The V and J genes are TRBV4-1 and TRBJ1-1; maybe TRBD1 (5 bases). Trimming removed 4 bases at V and 1 base at J, with 16 bases between. The length of the CDR3 is 16 residues. CDR1 and CDR2 from the germline V gene are MGHRA and YSYEKL. The CDR3 nucleotides are TGCGCCAGCAGCCGGGGGGAGGGAAACTCGAACACTGAAGCTTTCTTT. Translating gives CASSRGEGNSNTEAFF.

The rearrangement links TRBV7-9 to TRBJ2-7; 9 positions agree with TRBD2. The germline CDR1 and CDR2 sequences are SEHNR and FQNEAQ (reference sequence). V gave up 5 bases and J gave up 7 bases; unmatched junction bases: 6. The length of the CDR3 is 13 residues. CDR3 loop: CASSQTSGGEQYF. For the CDR3, the DNA is TGTGCCAGCAGCCAGACTAGCGGAGGGGAGCAGTACTTC. Supplemented by reference TRBV7-9 and TRBJ2-7, the full variable domain reads DTGVSQNPRHKITKRGQNVTFRCDPISEHNRLYWYRQTLGQGPEFLTYFQNEAQLEKSRLLSDRFSAERPKGSFSTLEIQRTEQGDSAMYLCASSQTSGGEQYFGPGTRLTVT.

The chain combines TRBV25-1 with TRBJ1-2; TRBD1 agrees at 10 bases. There are 14 residues in the CDR3. V trimming: 6 bases; J trimming: 4 bases; junction bases outside the gene matches: 5. The germline V gene has CDR1 MGHDK and CDR2 SYGVNS. The CDR3 DNA is TGTGCCAGCAGCGGACAGGGGGAGGGCTATGGCTACACCTTC. Protein: CASSGQGEGYGYTF.